This T cell receptor (beta chain) was documented in a study of blood T cell repertoires in COVID-19. Authors' analysis steps: Estimates of nucleated cell counts were drawn from the amplification of reference gene primers. Produced via immunoSEQ multiplex PCR; TCRdb's table is partial and in-frame only. That table is the source of V, J and clone size, and D and trimming were worked out from the DNA. The sample lists 81,000 or so clones, roughly 88% occurring once. The CDR3 totals 14 residues. V lost 0 bases and J lost 6, with 10 bases in between. Germline loops: CDR1 KGHDR, CDR2 SFDVKD. The source material was peripheral blood. The receptor's source is a man aged 45-65 years with active COVID-19. The gene calls are TRBV24-1 and TRBJ1-2; D gene unclear. The CDR3 sequence: CATSDLHSSDGYTF. As DNA, the CDR3 is TGTGCCACCAGTGATTTGCACAGTAGCGATGGCTACACCTTC.